This T cell receptor beta chain was found in a study of blood T cells in healthy people across ages. This CDR3 has 15 amino acids. Germline trimming cut 5 bases from V and 0 bases from J; bases unmatched to any gene: 7. In germline, CDR1 is DFQATT, CDR2 SNEGSKA (reference sequence). It was with a sample-barcoded 5' primer and a J-beta primer mix that a second PCR of roughly 7 to 12 cycles was run. MiXCR was run by TCRdb on the 5' RACE reads, yielding one entry per CDR3 protein. The repertoire has 1.8 million or so distinct CDR3 sequences, roughly two fifths of them found once; the top ten carry 23%. The rearrangement links TRBV20-1 to TRBJ2-1; 7 nucleotides align to TRBD2. This clonotype was obtained from a human donor in good health. The sequenced sample consisted of blood. This CDR3 is CSAPDPGGSYNEQFF. The DNA for the CDR3 is TGCAGTGCTCCCGATCCGGGGGGCTCCTACAATGAGCAGTTCTTC.